The 21 T cell receptor beta chains in this list originate from one sample, sequenced in a study of blood T cell repertoires in COVID-19. Clones were sequenced by immunoSEQ multiplex PCR, and TCRdb holds only the in-frame ones, with some missing. The table shows about 160,000 clones, with approximately 88% occurring only once. Input material: peripheral blood. These receptors came from a woman aged 60-75 years who had recovered from COVID-19.

V is TRBV9 and J is TRBJ2-7, with a tentative D call TRBD1 (5 bases). This CDR3 is built from 14 residues. V lost 0 bases to trimming and J lost 2 bases, with 9 bases between them. The germline gives CDR1 SGDLS, CDR2 YYNGEE. The CDR3 DNA reads as TGTGCCAGCAGCGTAGGGGGCGAGCCCTACGAGCAGTACTTC. Amino acids: CASSVGGEPYEQYF. Full variable domain (rest looked up from reference TRBV9 and TRBJ2-7): DSGVTQTPKHLITATGQRVTLRCSPRSGDLSVYWYQQSLDQGLQFLIQYYNGEERAKGNILERFSAQQFPDLHSELNLSSLELGDSALYFCASSVGGEPYEQYFGPGTRLTVT.

The V and J genes are TRBV2 and TRBJ1-2; D remains unclear. Trimming cost V 0 bases and J 2 bases, with 7 bases left between them. Germline-derived CDR1 and CDR2 are SNHLY and FYNNEI. The CDR3 is made up of 14 amino acids. The CDR3 is CASSEAGRNYGYTF. The CDR3 DNA sequence: TGTGCCAGCAGTGAAGCGGGCAGAAACTATGGCTACACCTTC.

This clone appeared a single time. The V call is TRBV7-6, the J call TRBJ2-3; the match to TRBD2 covers 8 bases. CDR3 size: 14 residues. Germline assignment: CDR1 SGHVS and CDR2 FNYEAQ. V lost 5 bases, J lost 5 bases, and 6 bases stayed unmatched. The CDR3 nucleotides read TGTGCCAGCAGCGTAAGCGGGGGAGTAGATACGCAGTATTTT. This gives the protein CASSVSGGVDTQYF.

This chain joins TRBV21-1 and TRBJ1-5. TRBV21-1 is noted as a pseudogene. The CDR3 totals 14 residues. This chain's CDR3 is CASCGSHSNQPQHF. The DNA of the CDR3 is TGTGCCAGCTGCGGCTCCCATAGCAATCAGCCCCAGCATTTT.

Here the CDR3 reads CASSQGDRSYSGANVLTF. CDR3 nucleotide sequence: TGCGCCAGCAGCCAAGGGGACAGATCCTACTCTGGGGCCAACGTCCTGACTTTC. This chain joins TRBV4-1 and TRBJ2-6, with 7 bases identical to TRBD1. Germline CDR1 is MGHRA and CDR2 is YSYEKL. The ends lost 1 base at V and 0 bases at J; junction bases unmatched: 6. This CDR3 has 18 residues.

The chain is built from TRBV7-3 and TRBJ2-1; 12 bases map to TRBD2. CDR1 is SGHTA and CDR2 is FQGTGA in the germline V gene. The CDR3 is 17 amino acids. Trimming took 4 bases from V and 2 from J; bases not matched to a gene: 6. CDR3 amino acids: CASSSRLAGDTYNEQFF. The CDR3, as DNA: TGTGCCAGCAGCTCCCGACTAGCGGGGGACACCTACAATGAGCAGTTCTTC.

This chain's CDR3 is CASSLLAGGTDTQYF. The CDR3 coding sequence is TGTGCCAGCAGCTTACTAGCGGGGGGCACAGATACGCAGTATTTT. The rearrangement uses TRBV11-2 and TRBJ2-3, with 10 bases fitting TRBD2. CDR3 length equals 15 residues. The germline CDR1 and CDR2 sequences are SGHAT and FQNNGV. Trimming took 2 bases from V and 1 from J; bases not matched to a gene: 0.

The chain joins TRBV6-1 to TRBJ1-2; the match to TRBD1 covers 7 bases. The CDR3 has 13 residues. Germline values: CDR1 MNHNS, CDR2 SASEGT. J lost 2 bases, V lost 3 bases, and 0 bases had no gene match. CDR3 protein: CASSETGNYGYTF. DNA for the CDR3: TGTGCCAGCAGTGAGACAGGGAACTATGGCTACACCTTC.

This chain connects TRBV19 to TRBJ2-1; 7 bases fit TRBD2. Germline assignment: CDR1 LNHDA and CDR2 SQIVND (reference sequence). J gave up 7 bases and V 7 bases, and 13 bases lay outside the gene matches. This CDR3 is built from 15 residues. The CDR3, as DNA: TGTGCCAGTAAGCATCAAACTAGCGCCAGGAATGAGCAGTTCTTC. Its protein is CASKHQTSARNEQFF.

This clone was counted only a few times. The rearrangement links TRBV7-9 to TRBJ1-4; perhaps TRBD1 as D (5 bases). V lost 0 bases and J lost 10, with 15 bases in between. Germline V CDR1 and CDR2: SEHNR, FQNEAQ (reference sequence). CDR3 size: 15 residues. CDR3 region: CASSLAQGGRGKLFF. As DNA, the CDR3 is TGTGCCAGCAGCTTAGCGCAAGGAGGGAGGGGAAAACTGTTTTTT. The variable domain in full, with the rest retrieved from reference TRBV7-9 and TRBJ1-4, is DTGVSQNPRHKITKRGQNVTFRCDPISEHNRLYWYRQTLGQGPEFLTYFQNEAQLEKSRLLSDRFSAERPKGSFSTLEIQRTEQGDSAMYLCASSLAQGGRGKLFFGSGTQLSVL.

In its sample, this clone was seen once. J is TRBJ2-7 and V is TRBV6-5, with 9 bases aligning to TRBD2. Germline-derived CDR1 and CDR2 are MNHEY and SVGAGI. The junction had 8 bases not matched to a gene; V was cut back by 7 bases and J by 4 bases. This CDR3 region has 14 residues. The CDR3 region is CASTDLAGRYEQYF. In nucleotides, the CDR3 is TGTGCCAGCACCGACCTAGCGGGGAGATACGAGCAGTACTTC.

The chain combines TRBV7-9 with TRBJ1-6; 9 bases line up with TRBD1. Looked up from germline, CDR1 is SEHNR and CDR2 is FQNEAQ (reference sequence). Trimming removed 4 bases from V and 7 bases from J; junction bases left unmatched: 2. The CDR3 runs to 14 residues. CDR3 bases: TGTGCCAGCAGCTCAGGACAGGGGAATTCACCCCTCCACTTT. This translates into CASSSGQGNSPLHF. Together with reference TRBV7-9 and TRBJ1-6, the CDR3 gives the full variable domain: DTGVSQNPRHKITKRGQNVTFRCDPISEHNRLYWYRQTLGQGPEFLTYFQNEAQLEKSRLLSDRFSAERPKGSFSTLEIQRTEQGDSAMYLCASSSGQGNSPLHFGNGTRLTVT.

The chain couples TRBV3-1 (or the pseudogene TRBV3-2) to TRBJ1-2; TRBD1 matches at 9 bases. Germline CDR1 and CDR2: LGHDT and YNNKEL (reference sequence). J was trimmed by 8 bases and V by 0 bases; bases with no gene match: 7. This CDR3 is 15 amino acids long. The CDR3 spells CASSQESGTGSGYTF. The CDR3 nucleotides are TGTGCCAGCAGCCAAGAATCTGGGACAGGGAGCGGCTACACCTTC.

The chain links TRBV10-3 to TRBJ2-1, with D possibly TRBD2 on 5 matching bases. Germline CDR1 and CDR2: ENHRY and SYGVKD. The CDR3 loop spans 13 amino acids. V was cut by 4 bases and J by 6 bases, with 10 bases left in between. CDR3 loop: CAISASGGNEQFF. The CDR3 bases are TGTGCCATCAGTGCCAGCGGAGGCAATGAGCAGTTCTTC.

This chain links TRBV19 with TRBJ1-6; the D is unclear. Germline loops: CDR1 LNHDA, CDR2 SQIVND (reference sequence). Trimming took 11 bases from V and 14 from J, leaving 7 bases between them. The CDR3 has 8 residues. CDR3 residues: CAPGALHF. In DNA, the CDR3 is TGTGCCCCCGGGGCCCTCCACTTT.

The J gene is TRBJ2-5, the V gene TRBV6-6; TRBD1 is a possible D gene (5 bases). This CDR3 comprises 13 residues. Trimming stripped 6 bases from V and 5 bases from J, with 13 bases between. Germline assignment: CDR1 MNHNY and CDR2 SVGAGI (reference sequence). The CDR3 DNA sequence: TGTGCCAGCAGCCCCGTGGGGCCGGAGACCCAGTACTTC. Translation gives CASSPVGPETQYF.

The chain is built from TRBV5-1 and TRBJ1-4; TRBD1 might be the D (5 bases). Between the trimmed V and J ends, which lost 1 base and 5 bases, there was a span of 12 bases. The length of the CDR3 is 15 residues. Germline values: CDR1 SGHRS, CDR2 YFSETQ. For the CDR3, the DNA is TGCGCCAGCAGCTTGAGCGGGGGAGGAAATGAAAAACTGTTTTTT. This translates into CASSLSGGGNEKLFF. The entire variable domain, with the rest obtained from reference TRBV5-1 and TRBJ1-4, is as follows: KAGVTQTPRYLIKTRGQQVTLSCSPISGHRSVSWYQQTPGQGLQFLFEYFSETQRNKGNFPGRFSGRQFSNSRSEMNVSTLELGDSALYLCASSLSGGGNEKLFFGSGTQLSVL.

The rearrangement joins TRBV30 to TRBJ2-7; D possibly corresponds to TRBD2 (7 bases). V was clipped by 4 bases and J by 3 bases, with 13 bases between them. Germline CDR1 GTSNPN, CDR2 SVGIG (reference sequence). The CDR3 runs to 13 residues. The CDR3 nucleotides are TGTGCCTGGACCCTGGGGGGGCACTACGAGCAGTACTTC. Translating gives CAWTLGGHYEQYF.

The chain recombines TRBV5-1 with TRBJ1-3, with D perhaps TRBD1 (6 bases). The CDR3 loop spans 15 amino acids. Germline CDR1 is SGHRS and CDR2 is YFSETQ. V was cut by 1 base and J by 2 bases, with 10 bases left in between. The CDR3 sequence: CASSLSGDTGNTIYF. Here the CDR3 DNA reads TGCGCCAGCAGCTTGAGCGGGGACACTGGAAACACCATATATTTT.

The V call is TRBV19, the J call TRBJ1-2; D unresolved. Trimming removed 0 bases from V and 2 bases from J, with 13 bases in between. Germline V lookup: CDR1 LNHDA, CDR2 SQIVND (reference sequence). The CDR3 is made up of 16 amino acids. CDR3 DNA: TGTGCCAGTAGTATAGATCTTGAGGCGCCGAACTATGGCTACACCTTC. The encoded protein is CASSIDLEAPNYGYTF.

The chain uses TRBV27 and TRBJ2-2, with 8 bases identical to TRBD1. The V and J ends lost 4 bases and 3 bases, in that order; junction bases with no gene match: 10. The CDR3 consists of 17 residues. Per the germline V gene, CDR1 is MNHEY and CDR2 is SMNVEV (reference sequence). DNA of the CDR3: TGTGCCAGCAGTTATCCGACAGGGGAGGCGGACACCGGGGAGCTGTTTTTT. It codes for CASSYPTGEADTGELFF.